This T cell receptor (beta chain) was profiled in a study of blood T cell repertoires in COVID-19. This clone was seen only once. CDR3 size: 16 residues. V was clipped by 5 bases and J by 9 bases; unmatched bases: 12. Germline assignment: CDR1 SGHVS and CDR2 FQNEAQ. Sequencing was performed with immunoSEQ multiplex PCR; in TCRdb, only in-frame clones are kept and a portion is missing. In the table there are just over 650,000 clones, around 90% of which are singletons. The origin of this receptor is a woman in her late teens or twenties with acute or convalescent COVID-19. This chain joins TRBV7-8 and TRBJ2-1, with 11 bases identical to TRBD2. Sequenced material: peripheral blood. This CDR3 is CASSPYTSGGWSEQFF. The CDR3 DNA reads as TGTGCCAGCAGCCCCTACACTAGCGGGGGATGGAGTGAGCAGTTCTTC.